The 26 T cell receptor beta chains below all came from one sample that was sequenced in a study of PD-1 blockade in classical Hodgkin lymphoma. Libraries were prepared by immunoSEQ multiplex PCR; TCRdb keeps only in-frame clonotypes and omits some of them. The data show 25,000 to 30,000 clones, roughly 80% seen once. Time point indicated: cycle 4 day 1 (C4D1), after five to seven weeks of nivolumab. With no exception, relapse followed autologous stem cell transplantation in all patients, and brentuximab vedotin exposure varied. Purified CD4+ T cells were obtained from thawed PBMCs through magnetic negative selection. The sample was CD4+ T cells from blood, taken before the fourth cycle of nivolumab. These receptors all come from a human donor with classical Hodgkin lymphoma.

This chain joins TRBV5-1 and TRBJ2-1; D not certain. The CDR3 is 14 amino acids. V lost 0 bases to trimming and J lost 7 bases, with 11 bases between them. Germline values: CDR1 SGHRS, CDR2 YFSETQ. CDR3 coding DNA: TGCGCCAGCAGCTTGGTGTTAGGCATTAATGAGCAGTTCTTC. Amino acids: CASSLVLGINEQFF.

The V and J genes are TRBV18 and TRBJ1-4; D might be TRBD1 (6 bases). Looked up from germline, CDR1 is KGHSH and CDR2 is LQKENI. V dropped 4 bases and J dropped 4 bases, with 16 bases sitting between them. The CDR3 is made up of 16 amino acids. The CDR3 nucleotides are TGTGCCAGCTCACTCCCTGGCAGGGGAGATAATGAAAAACTGTTTTTT. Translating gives CASSLPGRGDNEKLFF.

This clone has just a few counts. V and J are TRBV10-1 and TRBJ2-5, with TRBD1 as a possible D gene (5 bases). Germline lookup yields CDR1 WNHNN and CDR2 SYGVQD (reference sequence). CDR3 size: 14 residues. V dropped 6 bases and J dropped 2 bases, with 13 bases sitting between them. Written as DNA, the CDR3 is TGCGCCAGCAGAGACTCTGACAGTCAAGAGACCCAGTACTTC. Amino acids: CASRDSDSQETQYF.

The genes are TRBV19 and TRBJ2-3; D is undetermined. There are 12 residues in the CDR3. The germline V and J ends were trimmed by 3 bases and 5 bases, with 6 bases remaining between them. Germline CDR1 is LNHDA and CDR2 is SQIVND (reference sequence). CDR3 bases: TGTGCCAGTAGTATGGCCGAAGATACGCAGTATTTT. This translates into CASSMAEDTQYF.

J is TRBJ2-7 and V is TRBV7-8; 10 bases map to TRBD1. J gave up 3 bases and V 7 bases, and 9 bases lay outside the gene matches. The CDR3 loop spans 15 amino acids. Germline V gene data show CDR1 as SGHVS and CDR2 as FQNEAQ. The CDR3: CASTLGDRGLYEQYF. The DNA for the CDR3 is TGTGCCAGCACCTTGGGGGACAGGGGCCTCTACGAGCAGTACTTC. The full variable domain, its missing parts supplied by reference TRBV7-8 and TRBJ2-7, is GAGVSQSPRYKVAKRGQDVALRCDPISGHVSLFWYQQALGQGPEFLTYFQNEAQLDKSGLPSDRFFAERPEGSVSTLKIQRTQQEDSAVYLCASTLGDRGLYEQYFGPGTRLTVT.

The DNA for the CDR3 is TGTGCCAGCGGGGCCCCTGGGACTGAAGCTTTCTTT. Its translation is CASGAPGTEAFF. V is TRBV7-8 and J is TRBJ1-1; the D gene is possibly TRBD1 (5 bases). The V gene lost 8 bases and the J gene lost 5 bases, with 12 bases spanning the gap. The CDR3 covers 12 residues. Germline CDR1 SGHVS, CDR2 FQNEAQ.

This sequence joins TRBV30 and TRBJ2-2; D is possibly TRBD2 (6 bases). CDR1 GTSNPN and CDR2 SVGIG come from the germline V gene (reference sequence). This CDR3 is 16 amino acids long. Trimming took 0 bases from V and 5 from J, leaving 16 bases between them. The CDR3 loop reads CAWSVLGLARTGELFF. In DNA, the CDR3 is TGTGCCTGGAGTGTACTGGGTCTAGCGAGGACCGGGGAGCTGTTTTTT. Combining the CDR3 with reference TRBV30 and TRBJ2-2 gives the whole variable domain SQTIHQWPATLVQPVGSPLSLECTVEGTSNPNLYWYRQAAGRGLQLLFYSVGIGQISSEVPQNLSASRPQDRQFILSSKKLLLSDSGFYLCAWSVLGLARTGELFFGEGSRLTVL.

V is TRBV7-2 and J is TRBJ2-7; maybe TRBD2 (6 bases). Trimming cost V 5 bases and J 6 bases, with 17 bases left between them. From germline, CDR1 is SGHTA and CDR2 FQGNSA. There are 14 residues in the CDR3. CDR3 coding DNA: TGTGCCAGCAGCCCGGGATTGCTGGGGGGCGAGCAGTACTTC. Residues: CASSPGLLGGEQYF. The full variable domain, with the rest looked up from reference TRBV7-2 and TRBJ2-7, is GAGVSQSPSNKVTEKGKDVELRCDPISGHTALYWYRQSLGQGLEFLIYFQGNSAPDKSGLPSDRFSAERTGGSVSTLTIQRTQQEDSAVYLCASSPGLLGGEQYFGPGTRLTVT.

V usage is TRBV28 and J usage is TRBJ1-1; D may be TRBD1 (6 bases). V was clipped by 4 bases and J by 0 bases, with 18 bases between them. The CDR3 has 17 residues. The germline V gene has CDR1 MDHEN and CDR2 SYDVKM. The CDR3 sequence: CASSSGWGQDMNTEAFF. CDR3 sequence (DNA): TGTGCCAGCAGTTCGGGATGGGGGCAAGACATGAACACTGAAGCTTTCTTT.

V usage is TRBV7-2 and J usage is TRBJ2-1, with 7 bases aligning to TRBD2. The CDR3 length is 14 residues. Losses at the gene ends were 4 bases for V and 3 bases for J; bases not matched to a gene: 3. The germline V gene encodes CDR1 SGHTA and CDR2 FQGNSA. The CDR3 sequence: CASSWGGYYNEQFF. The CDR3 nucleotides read TGTGCCAGCAGCTGGGGGGGTTACTACAATGAGCAGTTCTTC.

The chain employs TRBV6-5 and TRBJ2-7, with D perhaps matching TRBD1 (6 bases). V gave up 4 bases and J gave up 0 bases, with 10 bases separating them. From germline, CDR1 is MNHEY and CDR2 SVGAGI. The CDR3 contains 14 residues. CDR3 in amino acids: CASSSGQFSYEQYF. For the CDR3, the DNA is TGTGCCAGCAGTTCCGGACAGTTCTCCTACGAGCAGTACTTC.

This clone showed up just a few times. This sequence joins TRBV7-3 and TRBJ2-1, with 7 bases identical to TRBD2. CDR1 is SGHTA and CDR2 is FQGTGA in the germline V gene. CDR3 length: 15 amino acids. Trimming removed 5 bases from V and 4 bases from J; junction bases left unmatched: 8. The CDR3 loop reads CASSRGLAAYNEQFF. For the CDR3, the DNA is TGTGCCAGCAGCCGCGGGCTAGCGGCTTACAATGAGCAGTTCTTC.

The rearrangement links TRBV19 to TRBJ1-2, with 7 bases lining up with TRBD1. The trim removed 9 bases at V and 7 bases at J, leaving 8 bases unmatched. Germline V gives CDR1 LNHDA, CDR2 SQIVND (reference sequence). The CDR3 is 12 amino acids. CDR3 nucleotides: TGTGCCAGCATCGGGACAGTGAGTGGCTACACCTTC. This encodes CASIGTVSGYTF. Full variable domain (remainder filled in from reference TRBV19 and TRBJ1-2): DGGITQSPKYLFRKEGQNVTLSCEQNLNHDAMYWYRQDPGQGLRLIYYSQIVNDFQKGDIAEGYSVSREKKESFPLTVTSAQKNPTAFYLCASIGTVSGYTFGSGTRLTVV.

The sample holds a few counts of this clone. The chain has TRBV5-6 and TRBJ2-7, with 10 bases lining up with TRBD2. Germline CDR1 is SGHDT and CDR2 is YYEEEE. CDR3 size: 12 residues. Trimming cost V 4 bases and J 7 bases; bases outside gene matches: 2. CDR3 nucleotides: TGTGCCAGCAGCCCGGGACTAGCGGAGCAGTACTTC. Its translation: CASSPGLAEQYF.

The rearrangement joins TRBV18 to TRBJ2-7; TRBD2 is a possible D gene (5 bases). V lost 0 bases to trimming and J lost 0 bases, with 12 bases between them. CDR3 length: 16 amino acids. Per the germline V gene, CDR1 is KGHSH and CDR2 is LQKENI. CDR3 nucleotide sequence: TGTGCCAGCTCACCACCGAACGGGGTTCCCTCCTACGAGCAGTACTTC. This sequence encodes CASSPPNGVPSYEQYF.

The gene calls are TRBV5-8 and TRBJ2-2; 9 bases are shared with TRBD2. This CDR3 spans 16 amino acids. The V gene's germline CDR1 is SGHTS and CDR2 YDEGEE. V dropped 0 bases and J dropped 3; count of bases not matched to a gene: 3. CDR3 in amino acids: CASSLEAGGYTGELFF. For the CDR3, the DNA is TGTGCCAGCAGCTTGGAAGCGGGAGGTTACACCGGGGAGCTGTTTTTT.

CDR3 bases: TGTGCCAGCAGTTCAGGGGTGGACCAGCCCCAGCATTTT. It is translated as CASSSGVDQPQHF. The rearrangement joins TRBV7-9 to TRBJ1-5; D perhaps matches TRBD1 (6 bases). The germline V gene encodes CDR1 SEHNR and CDR2 FQNEAQ (reference sequence). This CDR3 has 13 residues. V lost 6 bases and J lost 7, with 13 bases in between.

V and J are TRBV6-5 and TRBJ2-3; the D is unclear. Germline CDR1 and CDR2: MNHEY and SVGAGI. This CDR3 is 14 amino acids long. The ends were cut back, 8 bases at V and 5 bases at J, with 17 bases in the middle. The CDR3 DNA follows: TGTGCCAGCCGTTCCGGGTCGCGGCGAGATACGCAGTATTTT. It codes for CASRSGSRRDTQYF.

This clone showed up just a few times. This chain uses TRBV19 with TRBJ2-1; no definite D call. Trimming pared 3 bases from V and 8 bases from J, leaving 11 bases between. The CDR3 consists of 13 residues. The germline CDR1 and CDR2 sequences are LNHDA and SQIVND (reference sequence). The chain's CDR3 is CASSMALLHEQFF. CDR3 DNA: TGTGCCAGTAGTATGGCACTGTTGCATGAGCAGTTCTTC.

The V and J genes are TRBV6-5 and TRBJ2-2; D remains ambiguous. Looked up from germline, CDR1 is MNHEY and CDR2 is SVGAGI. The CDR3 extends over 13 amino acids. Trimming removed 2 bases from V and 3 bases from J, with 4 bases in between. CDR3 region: CASSYMDTGELFF. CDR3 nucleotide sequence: TGTGCCAGCAGTTACATGGACACCGGGGAGCTGTTTTTT.

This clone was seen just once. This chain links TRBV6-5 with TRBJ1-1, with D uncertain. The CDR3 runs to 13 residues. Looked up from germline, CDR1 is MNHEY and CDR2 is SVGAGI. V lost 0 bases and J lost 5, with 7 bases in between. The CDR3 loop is CASSYSVETEAFF. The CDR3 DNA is TGTGCCAGCAGTTACTCTGTGGAGACTGAAGCTTTCTTT.

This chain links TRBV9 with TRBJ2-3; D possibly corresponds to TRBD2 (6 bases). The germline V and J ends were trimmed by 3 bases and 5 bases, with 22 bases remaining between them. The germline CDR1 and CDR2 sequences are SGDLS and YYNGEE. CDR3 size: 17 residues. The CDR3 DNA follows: TGTGCCAGCAGCGAACCCCTTGGGAGGAGGAGTTTAGATACGCAGTATTTT. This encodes CASSEPLGRRSLDTQYF.

The CDR3 DNA is TGTGCCAGCGGGACAGGGGACTCGAACACTGAAGCTTTCTTT. This sequence encodes CASGTGDSNTEAFF. The V call is TRBV6-1, the J call TRBJ1-1; 10 bases align to TRBD1. The CDR3 runs 14 residues. Per germline, CDR1 MNHNS and CDR2 SASEGT. V shed 8 bases, J shed 1 base, and the junction held 4 bases outside the gene matches.

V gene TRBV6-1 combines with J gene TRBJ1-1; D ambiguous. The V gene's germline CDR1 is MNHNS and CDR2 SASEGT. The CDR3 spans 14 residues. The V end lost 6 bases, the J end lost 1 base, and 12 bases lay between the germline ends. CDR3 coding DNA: TGTGCCAGCAGGGGGAGGGAAGGGAACACTGAAGCTTTCTTT. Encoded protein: CASRGREGNTEAFF.

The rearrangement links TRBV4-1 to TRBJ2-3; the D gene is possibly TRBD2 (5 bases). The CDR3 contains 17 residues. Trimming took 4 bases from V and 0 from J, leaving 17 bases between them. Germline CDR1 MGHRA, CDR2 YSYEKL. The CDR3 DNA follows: TGCGCCAGCAGCCCAGAGGGCCCTCCTTGGAGCACAGATACGCAGTATTTT. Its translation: CASSPEGPPWSTDTQYF.

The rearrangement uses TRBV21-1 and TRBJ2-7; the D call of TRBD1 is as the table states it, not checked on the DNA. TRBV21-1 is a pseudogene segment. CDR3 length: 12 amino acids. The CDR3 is CASTYGHSAPLF. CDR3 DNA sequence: TGTGCCAGCACCTACGGACATTCCGCTCCTTTATTC.